Listed below are T cell receptor beta chains from one sample, sequenced in a study of blood T cell repertoires in COVID-19. The assay was immunoSEQ multiplex PCR, and TCRdb's table has in-frame clones only and misses some. This table has 95,000 to 100,000 clones, more than 70% appearing once. The sequencing input was peripheral blood. Receptors were obtained from a woman under 40 with acute or convalescent COVID-19. CDR3s include the opening cysteine and the closing phenylalanine or tryptophan. Each record gives: CDR3 protein, CDR3 DNA, clone size, D gene, V gene, J gene. A D gene is named only where the DNA matches it firmly. The listing skips clone size in some rows; elsewhere it reads once, few, many or a size class.

CASSWDRENPYEQYF	TGTGCCAGCAGTTGGGACAGGGAGAATCCCTACGAGCAGTACTTC	once	TRBD1	TRBV6-5	TRBJ2-7
CASRSTGGLDTEAFF	TGTGCCAGCAGGTCTACAGGGGGTCTCGACACTGAAGCTTTCTTT	.	TRBD1	TRBV28	TRBJ1-1
CAISDGTGGDGYTF	TGTGCCATCAGTGACGGGACAGGGGGCGATGGCTACACCTTC	.	TRBD1	TRBV10-3	TRBJ1-2
CAISGGQGRLASGEQYF	TGTGCCATCAGTGGAGGACAGGGGCGACTAGCGTCTGGGGAGCAGTACTTC	.	.	TRBV10-3	TRBJ2-7
CASREQGGSNQPQHF	TGTGCCAGCAGGGAACAGGGTGGGAGCAATCAGCCCCAGCATTTT	.	.	TRBV2	TRBJ1-5
CASSQDSDRPHYGYTF	TGCGCCAGCAGCCAAGACTCGGACAGGCCCCACTATGGCTACACCTTC	.	TRBD1	TRBV4-1	TRBJ1-2
CATSRSLDRYGYTF	TGTGCCACCAGCAGATCCCTGGACAGATATGGCTACACCTTC	once	.	TRBV15	TRBJ1-2
CASSSGTVYEQYF	TGTGCCAGCAGCTCCGGGACAGTCTACGAGCAGTACTTC	few	TRBD1	TRBV5-5	TRBJ2-7
CASSLGGGGANEKLFF	TGTGCCAGCAGCTTAGGGGGGGGCGGCGCTAATGAAAAACTGTTTTTT	.	.	TRBV7-6	TRBJ1-4
CASGPLPGTITDTQYF	TGTGCTAGTGGTCCATTACCGGGTACGATCACAGATACGCAGTATTTT	.	.	TRBV12-5	TRBJ2-3
CASSSSTGEATDTQYF	TGTGCCAGCAGCTCTTCGACAGGGGAAGCCACAGATACGCAGTATTTT	.	TRBD1	TRBV11-2	TRBJ2-3
CASNPQGLSYEQYF	TGTGCCAGCAATCCCCAGGGCCTCTCCTACGAGCAGTACTTC	.	.	TRBV2	TRBJ2-7
CASSQDTPVEGENTEAFF	TGTGCCAGCAGCCAAGATACCCCCGTTGAGGGTGAGAACACTGAAGCTTTCTTT	once	.	TRBV3-1/TRBV3-2	TRBJ1-1
CATSAAGRDEKLFF	TGTGCCACCAGTGCGGCGGGGCGAGATGAAAAACTGTTTTTT	.	.	TRBV24-1	TRBJ1-4
CATRDTNTEAFF	TGTGCCACCCGGGACACGAACACTGAAGCTTTCTTT	.	.	TRBV2	TRBJ1-1
CAWSMYSNQPQHF	TGTGCCTGGAGTATGTATAGCAATCAGCCCCAGCATTTT	.	.	TRBV30	TRBJ1-5
CASSLTQGYTDTQYF	TGTGCCAGCAGTCTCACACAGGGCTACACAGATACGCAGTATTTT	.	.	TRBV28	TRBJ2-3
CASSRRGSGYTF	TGTGCCAGCAGTAGGCGGGGTAGCGGCTACACCTTC	.	.	TRBV6-5	TRBJ1-2
CASSYSDSSNEKLFF	TGTGCCAGCAGTTACTCCGACAGCAGTAATGAAAAACTGTTTTTT	.	.	TRBV6-5	TRBJ1-4
CASSGVTGELFF	TGTGCCTCTAGCGGGGTCACCGGGGAGCTGTTTTTT	.	TRBD2	TRBV9	TRBJ2-2
CAISESTLKGTENTEAFF	TGTGCCATCAGTGAGTCGACTCTCAAAGGGACAGAAAACACTGAAGCTTTCTTT	.	TRBD1	TRBV10-3	TRBJ1-1
CASNPGTGGNQPQHF	TGTGCCAGCAATCCTGGGACAGGGGGAAATCAGCCCCAGCATTTT	.	TRBD1	TRBV27	TRBJ1-5
CASSPQGQGDSTPQHF	TGTGCCAGCAGTCCCCAGGGACAGGGGGACTCAACGCCCCAGCATTTT	once	TRBD1	TRBV28	TRBJ1-5
CASKGQGVIPNGYTF	TGTGCCAGTAAGGGACAGGGGGTGATTCCAAATGGCTACACCTTC	.	TRBD1	TRBV19	TRBJ1-2
CASSLNLYTEAFF	TGTGCCAGCAGCTTAAATCTCTACACTGAAGCTTTCTTT	once	.	TRBV7-6	TRBJ1-1
CASRTNSGSSYEQYF	TGCGCCAGCCGTACGAATAGCGGGTCGTCCTACGAGCAGTACTTC	.	TRBD2	TRBV5-1	TRBJ2-7
CASMVGTGYYEQYF	TGTGCCAGCATGGTAGGGACAGGGTATTACGAGCAGTACTTC	.	TRBD1	TRBV2	TRBJ2-7
CASRGGQGVNSPLHF	TGTGCCAGCAGGGGGGGGCAGGGAGTCAACTCACCCCTCCACTTT	.	.	TRBV28	TRBJ1-6
CASSSTGGSSYEQYF	TGTGCCAGCAGCTCAACAGGGGGTAGCTCCTACGAGCAGTACTTC	.	TRBD1	TRBV5-6	TRBJ2-7
CASSVASGGSDTQYF	TGTGCCAGCAGCGTAGCTAGCGGGGGATCAGATACGCAGTATTTT	.	TRBD2	TRBV9	TRBJ2-3
CASSIQGLEYNEQFF	TGTGCCAGCAGCATACAGGGGTTAGAGTACAATGAGCAGTTCTTC	once	TRBD1	TRBV9	TRBJ2-1
CASTGTGAPYNSPLHF	TGTGCCAGCACCGGGACAGGGGCCCCCTATAATTCACCCCTCCACTTT	.	TRBD1	TRBV2	TRBJ1-6
CASGSSGFYEQYF	TGTGCTAGTGGTTCATCAGGGTTTTACGAGCAGTACTTC	.	.	TRBV12-5	TRBJ2-7
CASSLFSGGVYEQFF	TGTGCCAGCAGTTTATTCAGCGGGGGGGTGTATGAGCAGTTCTTC	.	TRBD2	TRBV28	TRBJ2-1
CASSEGDTQYF	TGCGCCAGCAGTGAGGGCGATACGCAGTATTTT	.	.	TRBV10-2	TRBJ2-3
CASSSRGTSYNEQFF	TGTGCCAGCAGCTCCCGGGGGACTTCCTACAATGAGCAGTTCTTC	.	.	TRBV7-9	TRBJ2-1
CASGDRGLASGSPLHF	TGTGCCAGCGGTGACAGGGGTTTGGCTTCGGGATCACCCCTCCACTTT	.	TRBD1	TRBV7-6	TRBJ1-6
CASSEQGTDYNSPLHF	TGTGCCAGCAGTGAACAGGGGACGGACTATAATTCACCCCTCCACTTT	.	.	TRBV2	TRBJ1-6
CASSRRQGKKHTEAFF	TGTGCCAGCAGTAGGAGACAGGGGAAGAAGCACACTGAAGCTTTCTTT	.	TRBD1	TRBV28	TRBJ1-1
CAWSVRRGNFIGNQPQHF	TGTGCCTGGAGTGTACGAAGGGGTAACTTTATAGGCAATCAGCCCCAGCATTTT	.	.	TRBV30	TRBJ1-5
CASSLAGGGTGELFF	TGCGCCAGCAGCTTAGCGGGGGGCGGCACCGGGGAGCTGTTTTTT	.	TRBD2	TRBV5-1	TRBJ2-2
CASSLLDRVTF	TGTGCCAGCAGTTTGTTGGACAGGGTGACCTTC	.	TRBD1	TRBV12-3/TRBV12-4	TRBJ1-2
CASRAGYFETFF	TGTGCCAGCAGGGCGGGATATTTTGAAACTTTCTTT	.	.	TRBV27	TRBJ1-1
CASSFWGVKQPQHF	TGTGCCAGCAGCTTCTGGGGGGTGAAACAGCCCCAGCATTTT	.	.	TRBV7-2	TRBJ1-5
CASSTGRGNYNEQFF	TGTGCCAGCAGTACCGGACGGGGAAACTACAATGAGCAGTTCTTC	.	.	TRBV6-5	TRBJ2-1
CASSESARGLAFF	TGTGCCAGCAGTGAAAGCGCTCGAGGACTGGCTTTCTTT	.	.	TRBV2	TRBJ1-1
CASSLSNEKLFF	TGTGCCAGCAGCCTGAGTAATGAAAAACTGTTTTTT	once	.	TRBV7-9	TRBJ1-4
CASSSQTSGKNTGELFF	TGTGCCAGCAGCTCCCAGACTAGCGGAAAGAACACCGGGGAGCTGTTTTTT	.	TRBD2	TRBV4-2	TRBJ2-2
CASNNPTVSEQYF	TGTGCCAGCAACAATCCGACTGTCTCCGAGCAGTACTTC	.	.	TRBV28	TRBJ2-7
CASSLGTGEFYEQYF	TGTGCCAGCAGCCTTGGGACAGGAGAATTCTACGAGCAGTACTTC	.	TRBD1	TRBV11-2	TRBJ2-7
CSATQGARNGYTF	TGCAGCGCAACCCAGGGGGCGAGGAATGGCTACACCTTC	.	TRBD1	TRBV29-1	TRBJ1-2
CAWSFRDRANEKLFF	TGTGCCTGGAGTTTCCGGGACAGGGCTAATGAAAAACTGTTTTTT	.	TRBD1	TRBV30	TRBJ1-4
CASSSLAGSAGELFF	TGCGCCAGCAGCTCGCTAGCGGGGTCGGCCGGGGAGCTGTTTTTT	.	TRBD2	TRBV5-1	TRBJ2-2
CASSPTGAYEQYF	TGTGCCAGCAGTCCGACAGGAGCCTACGAGCAGTACTTC	.	.	TRBV27	TRBJ2-7
CASSLFPGREKLFF	TGTGCCAGCAGTTTATTTCCCGGGAGGGAAAAACTGTTTTTT	.	.	TRBV6-5	TRBJ1-4
CASSLGRGEQFF	TGTGCCAGCAGCTTAGGGAGAGGCGAGCAGTTCTTC	.	.	TRBV7-9	TRBJ2-1
CASSLGPGQTNYGYTF	TGTGCCAGCTCTCTGGGCCCGGGACAGACAAACTATGGCTACACCTTC	.	TRBD1	TRBV28	TRBJ1-2
CASSPQRQATANYGYTF	TGTGCCAGCAGTCCCCAAAGACAGGCAACCGCTAACTATGGCTACACCTTC	.	.	TRBV28	TRBJ1-2
CASSDQGKNSPLHF	TGTGCCAGCAGTGATCAGGGAAAGAATTCACCCCTCCACTTT	.	.	TRBV2	TRBJ1-6
CASSYSPGAMNTEAFF	TGTGCCAGCAGTTACTCTCCAGGGGCCATGAACACTGAAGCTTTCTTT	.	.	TRBV6-5	TRBJ1-1